This passage covers 30 T cell receptor beta chains from one sample sequenced in a study of cytomegalovirus exposure and HLA in healthy donors. Amplification used 60 Vbeta primers and 13 Jbeta primers. Sequenced by immunoSEQ multiplex PCR; TCRdb stores in-frame clones only, minus some. The data show under 150,000 clones, roughly 80% seen once. Sequenced input: PBMCs. These receptors all come from a woman aged 30 to 39 in good health and CMV-seropositive.

The rearrangement joins TRBV28 to TRBJ2-5, with TRBD1 identical over 7 bases. There are 17 residues in the CDR3. The junction had 13 bases not matched to a gene; V was cut back by 3 bases and J by 3 bases. CDR1 is MDHEN, CDR2 SYDVKM, per germline. This chain's CDR3 is CASSFSPSDRRKETQYF. CDR3 in DNA: TGTGCCAGCAGTTTTTCACCATCGGACAGGAGGAAAGAGACCCAGTACTTC.

The V gene is TRBV7-9, the J gene TRBJ2-5; unclear D gene. V gave up 4 bases and J gave up 5 bases, with 20 bases separating them. The CDR3 contains 16 residues. CDR1 and CDR2 from the germline V gene are SEHNR and FQNEAQ (reference sequence). The CDR3 bases are TGTGCCAGCAGCTCGCCGAGTAGCATCAGTGGGGAGACCCAGTACTTC. Encoded protein: CASSSPSSISGETQYF. The variable domain in full, with the rest retrieved from reference TRBV7-9 and TRBJ2-5, is DTGVSQNPRHKITKRGQNVTFRCDPISEHNRLYWYRQTLGQGPEFLTYFQNEAQLEKSRLLSDRFSAERPKGSFSTLEIQRTEQGDSAMYLCASSSPSSISGETQYFGPGTRLLVL.

The chain recombines TRBV27 with TRBJ1-1; TRBD1 matches 8 bases. Germline CDR1 MNHEY, CDR2 SMNVEV (reference sequence). Trimming removed 7 bases from V and 5 bases from J; junction bases left unmatched: 12. There are 15 residues in the CDR3. Here the CDR3 reads CASKIGQGRNTEAFF. In DNA form, the CDR3 reads TGTGCCAGCAAGATCGGACAGGGAAGAAATACTGAAGCTTTCTTT.

This clone was observed once. This rearrangement joins TRBV7-3 to TRBJ1-1; the match to TRBD1 covers 9 bases. The CDR3 spans 13 residues. Germline values: CDR1 SGHTA, CDR2 FQGTGA. With V trimmed by 5 bases and J by 3 bases, 1 base remained unmatched. The CDR3 DNA reads as TGTGCCAGCAGCGGGGACAGGGACACTGAAGCTTTCTTT. This translates into CASSGDRDTEAFF.

The chain uses TRBV5-8 and TRBJ2-3; 9 bases agree with TRBD1. V shed 1 base and J 3 bases; nucleotides not matched to a gene: 6. The germline V gene has CDR1 SGHTS and CDR2 YDEGEE. The CDR3 consists of 16 residues. CDR3 sequence reads: CASSLRTGEATDTQYF. The CDR3 DNA is TGTGCCAGCAGCTTGCGGACAGGGGAAGCAACAGATACGCAGTATTTT.

This sequence joins TRBV7-3 and TRBJ1-4, with 7 bases fitting TRBD1. CDR3 size: 16 residues. J gave up 5 bases and V 5 bases, and 11 bases lay outside the gene matches. The germline V gene encodes CDR1 SGHTA and CDR2 FQGTGA. CDR3 residues: CASSPSDREKNEKLFF. The CDR3, as DNA: TGTGCCAGCAGCCCATCCGACAGGGAGAAGAATGAAAAACTGTTTTTT.

The chain combines TRBV5-1 with TRBJ2-1, with 10 bases matching TRBD2. The CDR3 sequence is 13 residues long. Germline V CDR1 and CDR2: SGHRS, YFSETQ. After removal of 3 bases from V and 9 bases from J, the junction contained 3 bases not matched to a gene. CDR3 in amino acids: CASSSLAGSEQFF. The CDR3 nucleotides are TGCGCCAGCAGCTCACTAGCGGGGAGTGAGCAGTTCTTC.

This sequence joins TRBV28 and TRBJ2-1; tentative D call: TRBD2 (6 bases). Trimming shortened V by 3 bases and J by 8 bases, and 14 bases separated the two germline ends. In germline, CDR1 is MDHEN, CDR2 SYDVKM. The CDR3 has 14 residues. As DNA, the CDR3 is TGTGCCAGCAGTTTCGCGGGAAGAGGGGATGAGCAGTTCTTC. Its translation is CASSFAGRGDEQFF.

V usage is TRBV7-8 and J usage is TRBJ2-7; unclear D gene. CDR3 length equals 14 residues. The V end lost 1 base, the J end lost 7 bases, and 14 bases lay between the germline ends. Germline-derived CDR1 and CDR2 are SGHVS and FQNEAQ. Written as DNA, the CDR3 is TGTGCCAGCAGCTTAGAGTGGCCTGCCTTAGAGCAGTACTTC. As protein: CASSLEWPALEQYF. The entire variable domain, with the rest obtained from reference TRBV7-8 and TRBJ2-7, is as follows: GAGVSQSPRYKVAKRGQDVALRCDPISGHVSLFWYQQALGQGPEFLTYFQNEAQLDKSGLPSDRFFAERPEGSVSTLKIQRTQQEDSAVYLCASSLEWPALEQYFGPGTRLTVT.

CDR3 region: CASSHGGRSYEQYF. In nucleotides, the CDR3 is TGTGCCAGCAGCCACGGGGGGAGGTCCTACGAGCAGTACTTC. The J gene is TRBJ2-7, the V gene TRBV4-2; 7 positions agree with TRBD2. This CDR3 is 14 amino acids long. The V and J ends lost 3 bases and 1 base, in that order; junction bases with no gene match: 3. Germline values: CDR1 LGHNA, CDR2 YNFKEQ.

Only one count was recorded for this clone. The chain links TRBV2 to TRBJ2-2; 8 bases fit TRBD2. Germline lookup yields CDR1 SNHLY and CDR2 FYNNEI. The CDR3 sequence is 15 residues long. The junction had 8 bases not matched to a gene; V was cut back by 7 bases and J by 4 bases. CDR3 sequence reads: CASTGAGGSTGELFF. In nucleotides, the CDR3 is TGTGCCAGCACCGGGGCGGGGGGTAGCACCGGGGAGCTGTTTTTT.

The chain employs TRBV5-6 and TRBJ2-3; 8 nucleotides line up with TRBD2. The CDR3 has 16 residues. The trim removed 4 bases at V and 7 bases at J, leaving 14 bases unmatched. CDR1 is SGHDT and CDR2 is YYEEEE in the germline V gene. The CDR3 loop reads CASSPDPRGAGNTQYF. In DNA form, the CDR3 reads TGTGCCAGCAGCCCAGACCCGCGGGGGGCGGGAAATACGCAGTATTTT. Full variable domain (rest looked up from reference TRBV5-6 and TRBJ2-3): DAGVTQSPTHLIKTRGQQVTLRCSPKSGHDTVSWYQQALGQGPQFIFQYYEEEERQRGNFPDRFSGHQFPNYSSELNVNALLLGDSALYLCASSPDPRGAGNTQYFGPGTRLTVL.

The chain combines TRBV4-3 with TRBJ1-3; the D is unclear. The V end was cut by 0 bases, the J end by 0 bases, with 15 bases between. Per the germline V gene, CDR1 is LGHNA and CDR2 is YSLEER. The CDR3 loop spans 18 amino acids. CDR3: CASSQDPPRQNSGNTIYF. Written as DNA, the CDR3 is TGCGCCAGCAGCCAAGATCCCCCCAGGCAAAACTCTGGAAACACCATATATTTT.

The J gene is TRBJ1-6, the V gene TRBV5-1, with D perhaps TRBD1 (6 bases). Germline V gene lookup returns CDR1 SGHRS and CDR2 YFSETQ. V dropped 4 bases and J dropped 9 bases, with 14 bases sitting between them. The CDR3 has 14 amino acids. The CDR3 is CASSRDRLGSPLHF. DNA for the CDR3: TGCGCCAGCAGCCGCGACAGGTTGGGTTCACCCCTCCACTTT.

The genes are TRBV30 and TRBJ1-1, with D possibly TRBD1 on 5 matching bases. CDR3 length equals 13 residues. Germline V gene lookup returns CDR1 GTSNPN and CDR2 SVGIG (reference sequence). V lost 0 bases, J lost 1 base, and 6 bases lay in between. The CDR3 DNA reads as TGTGCCTGGAGTGTGGGGCCGAACACTGAAGCTTTCTTT. Amino acids: CAWSVGPNTEAFF.

This clone showed up just once. One end of the junction is discordant with germline, which a read error may explain. This chain uses TRBV29-1 with TRBJ1-2; D gene uncertain. This CDR3 has 12 amino acids. Per the germline V gene, CDR1 is SQVTM and CDR2 is ANQGSEA. The CDR3 loop is CSVERANYGYAF. The CDR3 nucleotides read TGCAGCGTTGAACGAGCTAACTATGGCTACGCCTTC.

This clone has just one count. The chain joins TRBV7-2 to TRBJ2-7; TRBD2 might be the D (6 bases). This CDR3 is 16 amino acids long. The germline V gene has CDR1 SGHTA and CDR2 FQGNSA. Trimming took off 5 bases at V and 0 bases at J, with 17 bases between the two ends. The chain's CDR3 is CASSPSLARTSYEQYF. Here the CDR3 DNA reads TGTGCCAGCAGCCCCTCCCTAGCGCGAACCTCCTACGAGCAGTACTTC.

The chain couples TRBV29-1 to TRBJ2-5; D not certain. The J call could be wrong; TRBJ2-7 is a better fit for the DNA end. The CDR3 is 10 amino acids. Looked up from germline, CDR1 is SQVTM and CDR2 is ANQGSEA. For the CDR3, the DNA is TGCAGCGTTGTAGCCTACGAGCAGTACTTC. Its protein product is CSVVAYEQYF.

CDR3 sequence reads: CASSPGVQSSYNSPLHF. The CDR3, as DNA: TGTGCCAGCAGCCCCGGGGTGCAGAGCTCCTATAATTCACCCCTCCACTTT. The chain recombines TRBV7-9 with TRBJ1-6; D gene ambiguous. Germline V CDR1 and CDR2: SEHNR, FQNEAQ (reference sequence). The CDR3 is 17 amino acids. V dropped 5 bases and J dropped 0 bases, with 14 bases sitting between them.

The table lists this clone with a few counts. This chain uses TRBV7-3 with TRBJ1-4, with TRBD1 matching over 7 bases. CDR3 size: 14 residues. Germline CDR1 and CDR2: SGHTA and FQGTGA. Trimming at V came to 4 bases and at J to 4 bases, leaving 3 bases not matched to a gene. CDR3 nucleotides: TGTGCCAGCAGCTCGTGGACAGGTAATGAAAAACTGTTTTTT. Translating it yields CASSSWTGNEKLFF.

The V call is TRBV5-1, the J call TRBJ2-1, with D maybe TRBD1 (5 bases). Trimming cost V 4 bases and J 0 bases, with 11 bases left between them. Germline loops: CDR1 SGHRS, CDR2 YFSETQ. The CDR3 loop spans 15 amino acids. CDR3 sequence reads: CASSPRQGSYNEQFF. CDR3 DNA sequence: TGCGCCAGCAGCCCCCGGCAGGGCTCCTACAATGAGCAGTTCTTC. The entire variable domain, with the rest obtained from reference TRBV5-1 and TRBJ2-1, is as follows: KAGVTQTPRYLIKTRGQQVTLSCSPISGHRSVSWYQQTPGQGLQFLFEYFSETQRNKGNFPGRFSGRQFSNSRSEMNVSTLELGDSALYLCASSPRQGSYNEQFFGPGTRLTVL.

The V call is TRBV27, the J call TRBJ2-2, with D maybe TRBD2 (5 bases). Between the trimmed V and J ends, which lost 6 bases and 4 bases, there was a span of 15 bases. This CDR3 has 15 amino acids. Germline V CDR1 and CDR2: MNHEY, SMNVEV (reference sequence). The CDR3 here is CASRREIRGTGELFF. The CDR3 nucleotides are TGTGCCAGCAGAAGGGAAATTCGGGGCACCGGGGAGCTGTTTTTT.

The chain recombines TRBV7-9 with TRBJ2-1, with 7 bases that match TRBD2. Germline lookup yields CDR1 SEHNR and CDR2 FQNEAQ (reference sequence). V lost 5 bases, J lost 10 bases, and 8 bases stayed unmatched. The CDR3 is made up of 13 amino acids. The CDR3 loop reads CASSPTWREEQFF. CDR3 sequence (DNA): TGTGCCAGCAGCCCCACTTGGCGGGAGGAGCAGTTCTTC. The full variable domain, rest sourced from reference TRBV7-9 and TRBJ2-1, is DTGVSQNPRHKITKRGQNVTFRCDPISEHNRLYWYRQTLGQGPEFLTYFQNEAQLEKSRLLSDRFSAERPKGSFSTLEIQRTEQGDSAMYLCASSPTWREEQFFGPGTRLTVL.

V gene TRBV5-1 combines with J gene TRBJ1-4; tentatively, D is TRBD1 (5 bases). The CDR3 length is 15 residues. V lost 3 bases and J 5 bases, leaving 14 bases between the germline ends. Germline-derived CDR1 and CDR2 are SGHRS and YFSETQ. CDR3: CASSSGQLSNEKLFF. In DNA form, the CDR3 reads TGCGCCAGCAGCTCTGGACAACTCTCCAATGAAAAACTGTTTTTT.

The chain combines TRBV7-3 with TRBJ1-1; the D gene is possibly TRBD1 (6 bases). CDR1 and CDR2 (germline): SGHTA, FQGTGA. This CDR3 has 14 amino acids. Trimming shortened V by 3 bases and J by 4 bases, and 12 bases separated the two germline ends. The CDR3 DNA is TGTGCCAGCAGCTTTACAGGGTCGGGCACTGAAGCTTTCTTT. Its protein is CASSFTGSGTEAFF.

This chain connects TRBV9 to TRBJ1-1; unclear D gene. V was cut by 0 bases and J by 8 bases, with 11 bases left in between. Germline V CDR1 and CDR2: SGDLS, YYNGEE. The length of the CDR3 is 13 residues. CDR3 protein: CASSVGHAGEAFF. The CDR3 DNA reads as TGTGCCAGCAGCGTAGGGCATGCGGGGGAAGCTTTCTTT.

V gene TRBV19 combines with J gene TRBJ2-7; 7 bases fit TRBD1. With 11 bases clipped from V and 5 bases from J, the junction kept 15 bases outside the gene matches. This CDR3 is built from 14 residues. Germline V gene lookup returns CDR1 LNHDA and CDR2 SQIVND (reference sequence). CDR3 DNA sequence: TGTGCCCGCCTGAACGGGACAGTCTTCCACGAGCAGTACTTC. Encoded protein: CARLNGTVFHEQYF.

The chain has TRBV14 and TRBJ2-5, with D maybe TRBD2 (6 bases). In germline, CDR1 is SGHDN, CDR2 FVKESK. The V end was cut by 1 base, the J end by 11 bases, with 23 bases between. This CDR3 comprises 16 residues. The CDR3 nucleotides read TGTGCCAGCAGCCAAGGTTGGCGGGGCCCCCCGGGGGAGCAGTACTTC. This translates into CASSQGWRGPPGEQYF.

CDR3: CASRPGTDSEAFF. CDR3 bases: TGCGCCAGCAGACCTGGGACAGATTCCGAAGCTTTCTTT. The genes are TRBV5-1 and TRBJ1-1; TRBD1 agrees at 7 bases. The CDR3 has 13 amino acids. The germline gives CDR1 SGHRS, CDR2 YFSETQ. The trim removed 5 bases at V and 8 bases at J, leaving 9 bases unmatched.

This chain uses TRBV25-1 with TRBJ1-4, with TRBD1 matching 7 bases. The CDR3 sequence is 17 residues long. Germline V gene lookup returns CDR1 MGHDK and CDR2 SYGVNS. V was pared by 3 bases and J by 3 bases, with 10 bases of the junction left unmatched. Here the CDR3 reads CASSEGGRGLANEKLFF. CDR3 DNA sequence: TGTGCCAGCAGTGAGGGGGGAAGGGGGCTGGCTAATGAAAAACTGTTTTTT.